The sequence of this T cell receptor (beta chain) was determined in a study of CD8 T cells in Susac syndrome. The CDR3 sequence is 13 residues long. Germline loops: CDR1 DFQATT, CDR2 SNEGSKA (reference sequence). The V segment lost 1 base and the J segment 7 bases; nucleotides outside the gene matches: 3. CD8+ and CD4+ blood T cells underwent TCR beta sequencing. Relapsing-remitting disease, either stable or active, was present in the multiple sclerosis controls, who were treatment-naive patients. Negative isolation was used for CD8+ and CD4+ T cells and FACS enrichment for TEMRA cells. A quantity of about 0.5 to 1 ug RNA underwent reverse transcription using random hexamers. Amplification of TCR beta CDR3 across 54 Vbeta and 13 Jbeta was performed with immunoSEQ multiplex PCR. From the immunoSEQ multiplex PCR reads, TCRdb called clonotypes with MiXCR, one entry per CDR3 protein. The repertoire has around 200,000 distinct CDR3 sequences, around 95% of them found once; the top ten carry approximately 0.09%.

The chain couples TRBV20-1 to TRBJ2-3, with 9 bases matching TRBD2. This TCR came from a human donor with multiple sclerosis. Sequencing was performed on CD4+ T cells from PBMCs. CDR3 nucleotides: TGCAGTGCTAGAGTTAGCGGGGGAAATACGCAGTATTTT. Translating it yields CSARVSGGNTQYF.